This T cell receptor (beta chain) was documented in a study of blood T cells in healthy people across ages. From germline, CDR1 is SGHTA and CDR2 FQGNSA. J lost 7 bases, V lost 5 bases, and 6 bases had no gene match. The CDR3 runs to 15 residues. Broader study findings: The lack of PBMC sorting stopped any conclusive naive versus antigen-experienced comparison. A strong correlation was found between TCR beta diversity and the percentage of naive T cells.

A second PCR, run for 7 to 11 cycles, used a sample-barcoded 5' primer plus a J-beta primer mix. TCRdb recomputed calls from the 5' RACE reads with MiXCR, one row per CDR3 protein. The repertoire has 450,000 to 650,000 distinct CDR3 sequences, more than 20% of them found once; the top ten carry around 10%. The table lists this clonotype with a count of one. What it recognizes is unknown. Isolated PBMCs totaled at least 7 million in each sample. The sample was also reused in another study, on T cells of mothers and their children. As that report states: All extracted RNA went into cDNA synthesis, about 1.4 ug per 15 ul.

The sample was blood. The rearrangement uses TRBV7-2 and TRBJ2-1; 12 nucleotides align to TRBD2. This sequence originates from a boy between 10 and 17 years old in good health. CDR3 amino acids: CASSTTSGGLNEQFF. In DNA, the CDR3 is TGTGCCAGCAGCACGACTAGCGGGGGTTTAAATGAGCAGTTCTTC.